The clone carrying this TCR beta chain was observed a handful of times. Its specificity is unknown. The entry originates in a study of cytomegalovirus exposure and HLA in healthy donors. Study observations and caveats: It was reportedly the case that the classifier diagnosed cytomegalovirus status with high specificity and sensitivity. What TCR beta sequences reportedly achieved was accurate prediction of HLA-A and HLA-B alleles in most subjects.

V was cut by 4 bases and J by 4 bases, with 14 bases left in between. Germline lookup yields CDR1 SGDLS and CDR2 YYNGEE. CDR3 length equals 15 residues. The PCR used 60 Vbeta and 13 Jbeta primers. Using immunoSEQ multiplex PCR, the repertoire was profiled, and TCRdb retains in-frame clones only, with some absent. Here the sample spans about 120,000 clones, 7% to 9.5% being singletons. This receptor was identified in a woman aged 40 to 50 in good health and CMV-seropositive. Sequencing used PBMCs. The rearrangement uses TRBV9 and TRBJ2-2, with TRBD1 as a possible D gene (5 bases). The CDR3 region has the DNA TGTGCCAGCAGCCCCTCTCAGGGTAGCACCGGGGAGCTGTTTTTT. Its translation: CASSPSQGSTGELFF.